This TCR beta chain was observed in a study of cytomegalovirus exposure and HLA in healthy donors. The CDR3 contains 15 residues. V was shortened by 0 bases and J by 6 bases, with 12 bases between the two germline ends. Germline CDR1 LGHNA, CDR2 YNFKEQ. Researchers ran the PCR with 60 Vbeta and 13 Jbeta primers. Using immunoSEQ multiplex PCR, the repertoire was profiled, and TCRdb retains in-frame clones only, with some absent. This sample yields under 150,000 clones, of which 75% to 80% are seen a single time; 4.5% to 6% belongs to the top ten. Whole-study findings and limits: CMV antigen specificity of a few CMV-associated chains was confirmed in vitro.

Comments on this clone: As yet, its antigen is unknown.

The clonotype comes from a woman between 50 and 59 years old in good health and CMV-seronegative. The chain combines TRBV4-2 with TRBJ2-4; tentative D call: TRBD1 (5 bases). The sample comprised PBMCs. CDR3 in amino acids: CASSQDRQGGNIQYF. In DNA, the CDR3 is TGTGCCAGCAGCCAAGATAGGCAGGGTGGAAACATTCAGTACTTC.